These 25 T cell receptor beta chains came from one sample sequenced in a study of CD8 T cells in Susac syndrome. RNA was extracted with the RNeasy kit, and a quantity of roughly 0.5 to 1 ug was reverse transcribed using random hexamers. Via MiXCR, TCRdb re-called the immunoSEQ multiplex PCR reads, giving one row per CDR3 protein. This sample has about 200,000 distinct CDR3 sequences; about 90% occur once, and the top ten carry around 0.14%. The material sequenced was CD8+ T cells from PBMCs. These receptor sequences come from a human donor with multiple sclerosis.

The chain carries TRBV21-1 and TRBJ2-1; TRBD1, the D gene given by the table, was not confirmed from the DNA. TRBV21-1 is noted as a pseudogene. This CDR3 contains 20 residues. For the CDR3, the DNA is TGTGCCAGCAGCAAAGCGCTGTGGCAGGCCCCCGTCAGCTCCTACAATGAGCAGTTCTTC. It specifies CASSKALWQAPVSSYNEQFF.

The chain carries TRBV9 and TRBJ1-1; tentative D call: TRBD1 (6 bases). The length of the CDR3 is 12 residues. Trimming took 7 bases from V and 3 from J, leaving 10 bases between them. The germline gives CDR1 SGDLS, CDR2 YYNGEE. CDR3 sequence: CASGGADTEAFF. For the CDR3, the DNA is TGTGCCAGCGGGGGGGCGGACACTGAAGCTTTCTTT.

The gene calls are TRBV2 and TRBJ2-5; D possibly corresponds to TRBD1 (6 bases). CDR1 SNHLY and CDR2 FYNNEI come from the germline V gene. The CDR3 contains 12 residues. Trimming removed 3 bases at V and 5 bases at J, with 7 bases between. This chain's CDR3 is CASSDRGETQYF. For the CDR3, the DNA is TGTGCCAGCAGTGACAGGGGTGAGACCCAGTACTTC.

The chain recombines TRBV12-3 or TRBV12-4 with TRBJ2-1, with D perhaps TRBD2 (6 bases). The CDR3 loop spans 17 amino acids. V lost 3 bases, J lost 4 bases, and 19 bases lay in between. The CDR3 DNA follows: TGTGCCAGCAGTTTCGAGGGAGGTCCTCGACCTTACAATGAGCAGTTCTTC. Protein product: CASSFEGGPRPYNEQFF.

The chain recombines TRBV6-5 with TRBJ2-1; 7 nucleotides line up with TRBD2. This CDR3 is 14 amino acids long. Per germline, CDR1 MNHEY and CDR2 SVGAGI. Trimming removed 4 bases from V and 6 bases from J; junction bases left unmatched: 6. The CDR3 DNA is TGTGCCAGCAGTTTGTCGGGCGGGAGCAATGAGCAGTTCTTC. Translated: CASSLSGGSNEQFF.

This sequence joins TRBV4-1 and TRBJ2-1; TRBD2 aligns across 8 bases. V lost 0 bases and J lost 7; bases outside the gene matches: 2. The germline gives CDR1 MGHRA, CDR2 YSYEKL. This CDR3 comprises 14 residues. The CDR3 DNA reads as TGCGCCAGCAGCCAAGAGGGCGGGAGGAATGAGCAGTTCTTC. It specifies CASSQEGGRNEQFF.

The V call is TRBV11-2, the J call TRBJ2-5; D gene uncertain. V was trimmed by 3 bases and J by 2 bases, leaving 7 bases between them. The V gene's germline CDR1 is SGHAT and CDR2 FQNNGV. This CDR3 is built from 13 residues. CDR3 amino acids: CASSFEQQETQYF. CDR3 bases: TGTGCCAGCAGCTTTGAGCAGCAAGAGACCCAGTACTTC.

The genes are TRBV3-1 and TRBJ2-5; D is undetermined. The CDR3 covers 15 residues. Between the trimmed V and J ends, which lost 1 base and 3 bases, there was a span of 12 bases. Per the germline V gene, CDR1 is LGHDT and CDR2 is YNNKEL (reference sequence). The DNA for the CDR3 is TGTGCCAGCAGCCAAGTTCCATCTGAAAAAGAGACCCAGTACTTC. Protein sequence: CASSQVPSEKETQYF.

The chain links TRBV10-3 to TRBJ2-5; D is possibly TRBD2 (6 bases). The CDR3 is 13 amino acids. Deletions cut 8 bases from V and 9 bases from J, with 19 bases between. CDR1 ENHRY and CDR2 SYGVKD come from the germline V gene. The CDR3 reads CAIRAEGLGAQYF. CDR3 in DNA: TGTGCCATCCGCGCGGAGGGCCTAGGGGCCCAGTACTTC.

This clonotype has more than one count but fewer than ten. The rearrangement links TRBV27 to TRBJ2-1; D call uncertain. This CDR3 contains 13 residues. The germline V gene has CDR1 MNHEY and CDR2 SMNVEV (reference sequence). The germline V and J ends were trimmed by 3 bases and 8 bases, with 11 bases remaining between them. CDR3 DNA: TGTGCCAGCAGTTTGGCGGACCTGCATGAGCAGTTCTTC. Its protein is CASSLADLHEQFF.

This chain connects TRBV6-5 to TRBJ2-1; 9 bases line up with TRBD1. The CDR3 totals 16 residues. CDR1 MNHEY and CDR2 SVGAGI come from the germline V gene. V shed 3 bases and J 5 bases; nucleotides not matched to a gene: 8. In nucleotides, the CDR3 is TGTGCCAGCAGTTATTTTTCCGGGACAGGGAACAATGAGCAGTTCTTC. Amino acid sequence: CASSYFSGTGNNEQFF.

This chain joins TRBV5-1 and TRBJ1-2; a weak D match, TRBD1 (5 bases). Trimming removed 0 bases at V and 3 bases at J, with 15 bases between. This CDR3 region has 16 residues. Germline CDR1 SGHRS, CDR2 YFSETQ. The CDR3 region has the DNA TGCGCCAGCAGCTTGGAACGCACACCCAGGGACTATGGCTACACCTTC. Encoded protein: CASSLERTPRDYGYTF.

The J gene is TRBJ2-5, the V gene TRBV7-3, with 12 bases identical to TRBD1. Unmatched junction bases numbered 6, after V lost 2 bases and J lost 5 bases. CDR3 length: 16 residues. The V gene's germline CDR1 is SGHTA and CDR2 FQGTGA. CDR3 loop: CASSLGGTGGSETQYF. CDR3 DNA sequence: TGTGCCAGCAGCTTAGGAGGGACAGGGGGCTCGGAGACCCAGTACTTC.

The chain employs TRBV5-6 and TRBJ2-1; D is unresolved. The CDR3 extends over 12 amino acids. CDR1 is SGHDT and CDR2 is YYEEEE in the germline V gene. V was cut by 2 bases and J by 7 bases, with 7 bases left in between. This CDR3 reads CASSFKENEQFF. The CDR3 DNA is TGTGCCAGCAGCTTCAAGGAGAATGAGCAGTTCTTC.

The CDR3 protein is CACRRTSGGGETQYF. The CDR3 DNA reads TGTGCCTGCCGCCGGACTAGCGGGGGGGGTGAGACCCAGTACTTC. The chain couples TRBV30 to TRBJ2-5; 15 nucleotides align to TRBD2. The CDR3 covers 15 residues. The trim removed 6 bases at V and 5 bases at J, leaving 7 bases unmatched. From germline, CDR1 is GTSNPN and CDR2 SVGIG (reference sequence).

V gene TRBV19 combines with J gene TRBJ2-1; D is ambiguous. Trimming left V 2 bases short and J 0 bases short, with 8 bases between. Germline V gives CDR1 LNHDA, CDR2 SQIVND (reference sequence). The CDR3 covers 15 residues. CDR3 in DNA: TGTGCCAGTAGTATATCCGTTAGCTCCTACAATGAGCAGTTCTTC. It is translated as CASSISVSSYNEQFF.

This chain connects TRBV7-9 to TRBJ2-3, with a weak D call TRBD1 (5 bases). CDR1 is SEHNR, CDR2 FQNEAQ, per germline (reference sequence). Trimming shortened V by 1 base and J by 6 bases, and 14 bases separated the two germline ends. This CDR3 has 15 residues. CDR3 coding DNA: TGTGCCAGCAGCTTAGTCGGCCAGGGTATCGATACGCAGTATTTT. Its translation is CASSLVGQGIDTQYF.

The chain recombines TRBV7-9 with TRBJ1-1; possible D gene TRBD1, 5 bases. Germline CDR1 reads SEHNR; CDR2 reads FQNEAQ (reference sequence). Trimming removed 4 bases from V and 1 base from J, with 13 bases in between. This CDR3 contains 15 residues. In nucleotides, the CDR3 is TGTGCCAGCAGCTCGTTTACGGACAAGAACACTGAAGCTTTCTTT. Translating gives CASSSFTDKNTEAFF.

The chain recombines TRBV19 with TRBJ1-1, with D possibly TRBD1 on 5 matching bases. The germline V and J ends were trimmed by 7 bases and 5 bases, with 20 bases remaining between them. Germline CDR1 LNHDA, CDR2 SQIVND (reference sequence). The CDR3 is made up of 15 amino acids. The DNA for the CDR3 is TGTGCCAGTATTAACCCTCGGGGGGAAAGGACTGAAGCTTTCTTT. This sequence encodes CASINPRGERTEAFF.

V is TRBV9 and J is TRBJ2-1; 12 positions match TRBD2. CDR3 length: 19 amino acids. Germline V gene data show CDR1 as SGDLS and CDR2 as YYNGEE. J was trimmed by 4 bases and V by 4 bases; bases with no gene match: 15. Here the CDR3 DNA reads TGTGCCAGCAGCCCCTCTCCCGTAACTAGCGGGGGGAGGTACAATGAGCAGTTCTTC. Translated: CASSPSPVTSGGRYNEQFF.

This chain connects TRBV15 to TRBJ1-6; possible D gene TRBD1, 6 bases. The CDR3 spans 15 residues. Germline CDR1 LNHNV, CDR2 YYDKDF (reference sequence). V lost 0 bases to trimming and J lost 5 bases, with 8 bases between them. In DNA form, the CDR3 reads TGTGCCACCAGCAGAGATCAGGGGAATAATTCACCCCTCCACTTT. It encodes CATSRDQGNNSPLHF. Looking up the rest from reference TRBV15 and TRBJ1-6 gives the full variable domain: DAMVIQNPRYQVTQFGKPVTLSCSQTLNHNVMYWYQQKSSQAPKLLFHYYDKDFNNEADTPDNFQSRRPNTSFCFLDIRSPGLGDTAMYLCATSRDQGNNSPLHFGNGTRLTVT.

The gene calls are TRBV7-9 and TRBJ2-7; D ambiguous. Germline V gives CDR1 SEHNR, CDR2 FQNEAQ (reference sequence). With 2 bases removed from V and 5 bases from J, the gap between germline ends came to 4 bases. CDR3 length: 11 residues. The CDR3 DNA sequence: TGTGCCAGCAGCTTAATGCACGAGCAGTACTTC. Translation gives CASSLMHEQYF.

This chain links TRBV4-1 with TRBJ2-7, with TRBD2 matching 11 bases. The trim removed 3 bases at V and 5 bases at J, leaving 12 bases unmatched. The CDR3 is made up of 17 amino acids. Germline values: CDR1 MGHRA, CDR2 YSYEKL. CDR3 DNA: TGCGCCAGCAGCCACCTTCTCCTAGCGGGAGGTGGGAACGAGCAGTACTTC. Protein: CASSHLLLAGGGNEQYF.

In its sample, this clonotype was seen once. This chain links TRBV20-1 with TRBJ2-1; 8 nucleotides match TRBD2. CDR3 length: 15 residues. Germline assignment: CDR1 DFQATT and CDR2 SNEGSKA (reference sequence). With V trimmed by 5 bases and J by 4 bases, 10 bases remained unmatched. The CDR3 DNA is TGCAGTGCTGTCATAGCGGGAACAGCATACAATGAGCAGTTCTTC. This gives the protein CSAVIAGTAYNEQFF.

The CDR3 loop is CSVRQGPYEQYF. CDR3 coding DNA: TGCAGCGTTCGACAGGGCCCGTACGAGCAGTACTTC. V and J are TRBV29-1 and TRBJ2-7; 7 bases align to TRBD1. Looked up from germline, CDR1 is SQVTM and CDR2 is ANQGSEA. There are 12 residues in the CDR3. V trimming: 5 bases; J trimming: 4 bases; junction bases outside the gene matches: 5.